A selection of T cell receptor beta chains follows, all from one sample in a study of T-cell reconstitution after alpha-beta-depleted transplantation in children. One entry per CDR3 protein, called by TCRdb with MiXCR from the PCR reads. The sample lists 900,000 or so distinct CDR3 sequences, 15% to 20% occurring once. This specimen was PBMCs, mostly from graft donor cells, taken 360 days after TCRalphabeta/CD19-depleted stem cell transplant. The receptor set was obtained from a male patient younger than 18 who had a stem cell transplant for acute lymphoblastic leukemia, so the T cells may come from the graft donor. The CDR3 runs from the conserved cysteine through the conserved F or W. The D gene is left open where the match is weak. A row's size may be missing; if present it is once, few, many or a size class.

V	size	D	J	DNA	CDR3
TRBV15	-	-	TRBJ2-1	TGTGCCACCAGCAGACCCGAAGGAAACAGCCCAGCCTACAATGAGCAGTTCTTC	CATSRPEGNSPAYNEQFF
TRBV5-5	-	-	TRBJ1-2	TGTGCCAGCAGCTTGGTCGGGGGACCCTATGGCTACACCTTC	CASSLVGGPYGYTF
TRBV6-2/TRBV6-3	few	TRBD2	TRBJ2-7	TGTGCCAGCAGATTAGCGGGATACTCCTACGAGCAGTACTTC	CASRLAGYSYEQYF
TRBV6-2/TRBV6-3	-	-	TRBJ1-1	TGTGCCAGCAGTTACTTTTCGGTGAACACTGAAGCTTTCTTT	CASSYFSVNTEAFF
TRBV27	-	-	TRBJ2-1	TGTGCCAGCAGTTTCAGCACCTCTCCTAGAAATGAGCAGTTCTTC	CASSFSTSPRNEQFF
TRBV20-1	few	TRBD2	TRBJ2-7	TGCAGTGCCTACGGGGGGACTAGCGGAGGAAGCTCCTACGAGCAGTACTTC	CSAYGGTSGGSSYEQYF
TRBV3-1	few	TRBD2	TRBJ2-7	TGTGCCAGCAGCCAAGAATTGCTAGCGGGAGGAAACGAGCAGTACTTC	CASSQELLAGGNEQYF
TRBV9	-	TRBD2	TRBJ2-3	TGTGCCAGCAGCGAGGGACTAGCGCTCGCCAGGGGCACAGATACGCAGTATTTT	CASSEGLALARGTDTQYF
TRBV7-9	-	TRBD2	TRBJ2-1	TGTGCCAGCAGCTTAAGCGGGAGTGGTGAGCAGTTCTTC	CASSLSGSGEQFF
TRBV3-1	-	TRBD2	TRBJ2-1	TGTGCCAGCAGCCATTCCTCGCGGGACTACCTCAATGAGCAGTTCTTC	CASSHSSRDYLNEQFF
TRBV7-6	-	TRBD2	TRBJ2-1	TGTGCCAGCAGCTTAATCGGAGGGACTAGCGGGGATGAGCAGTTCTTC	CASSLIGGTSGDEQFF
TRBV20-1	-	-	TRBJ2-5	TGCAGTGCTAGGACCTTTGGGGTATCCGCCCAGTACTTC	CSARTFGVSAQYF
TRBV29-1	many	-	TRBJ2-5	TGCAGCGTTGAACGAGGCCTCGCTAGAGTCCAGTACTTC	CSVERGLARVQYF
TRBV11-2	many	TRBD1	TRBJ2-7	TGTGCCAGCAGCTTTCCTTTTGGGACAGGGGAGCAGTACTTC	CASSFPFGTGEQYF
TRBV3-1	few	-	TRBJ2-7	TGTGCCAGCAGCCGGAGCCTACAGGTTCGCGGGGACTACGAGCAGTACTTC	CASSRSLQVRGDYEQYF
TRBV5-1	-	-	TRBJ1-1	TGCGCCAGCAGATTGGGGGTTTACACTGAAGCTTTCTTT	CASRLGVYTEAFF
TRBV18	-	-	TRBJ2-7	TGTGCCAGCTCACCACCGTCGCCCTCCTACGAGCAGTACTTC	CASSPPSPSYEQYF
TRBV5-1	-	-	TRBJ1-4	TGCGCCAGCAGCGAGGGGGCAACTAATGAAAAACTGTTTTTT	CASSEGATNEKLFF
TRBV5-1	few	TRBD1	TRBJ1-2	TGCGCCAGCAGCTTACGACAGGGGGGATCTTTTGGATATGGCTACACCTTC	CASSLRQGGSFGYGYTF
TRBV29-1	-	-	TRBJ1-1	TGCAGCGTTGGTGGAAAACTGAACACTGAAGCTTTCTTT	CSVGGKLNTEAFF
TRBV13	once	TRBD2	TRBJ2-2	TGTGCCAGCTGTTTACCTAGCGGGAGGCACCGTGGCACCGGGGAGCTGTTTTTT	CASCLPSGRHRGTGELFF
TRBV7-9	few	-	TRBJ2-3	TGTGCCAGCAGCTTGTATCTAGCCCTCACAGATACGCAGTATTTT	CASSLYLALTDTQYF
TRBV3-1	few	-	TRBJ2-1	TGTGCCAGCAGCCAAGAACGGCGGAGGGCCTACAATGAGCAGTTCTTC	CASSQERRRAYNEQFF
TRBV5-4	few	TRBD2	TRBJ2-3	TGTGCCAGCAGCCTGGTTGGACTAGCGGGAGCAGCGGATACGCAGTATTTT	CASSLVGLAGAADTQYF
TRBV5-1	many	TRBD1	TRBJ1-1	TGCGCCAGCAGCCCGATAAGGGACAGGCCCCCTCGACTGAACACTGAAGCTTTCTTT	CASSPIRDRPPRLNTEAFF
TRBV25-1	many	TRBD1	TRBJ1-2	TGTGCCAGCAGTGCCGGTGGACAGGGGGGTGGCTACACCTTC	CASSAGGQGGGYTF
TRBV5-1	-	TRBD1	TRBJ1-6	TGCGCCAGCAGCCCCATGGACAGGTTTAATTCACCCCTCCACTTT	CASSPMDRFNSPLHF
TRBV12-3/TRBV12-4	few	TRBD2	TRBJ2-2	TGTGCCAGCAGTTTAGCTAGCGGGGGAGGGACCGGGGAGCTGTTTTTT	CASSLASGGGTGELFF
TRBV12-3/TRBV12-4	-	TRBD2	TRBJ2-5	TGTGCCAGCAGTTTAGCCCCGGGAGGGGTGGAGACCCAGTACTTC	CASSLAPGGVETQYF
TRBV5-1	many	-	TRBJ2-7	TGCGCCAGCAGCTTGGAGGTGGGGCCCTACGAGCAGTACTTC	CASSLEVGPYEQYF
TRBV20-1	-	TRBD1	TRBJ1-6	TGCAGTGCTAGAGATCGGGGGACAGCCTATAATTCACCCCTCCACTTT	CSARDRGTAYNSPLHF